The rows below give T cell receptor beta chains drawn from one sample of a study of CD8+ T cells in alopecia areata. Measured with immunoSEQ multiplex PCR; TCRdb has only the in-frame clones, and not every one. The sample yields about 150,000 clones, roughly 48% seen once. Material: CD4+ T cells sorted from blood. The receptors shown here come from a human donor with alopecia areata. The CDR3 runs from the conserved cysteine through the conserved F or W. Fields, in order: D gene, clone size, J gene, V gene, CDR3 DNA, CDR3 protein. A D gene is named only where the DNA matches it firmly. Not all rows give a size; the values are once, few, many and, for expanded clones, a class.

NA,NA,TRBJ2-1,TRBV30,TGTGCCTGGAGGGTTGTCTTGTACAATGAGCAGTTCTTC,CAWRVVLYNEQFF
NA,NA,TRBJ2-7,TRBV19,TGTGCCAGTAGTGATAGGCAGGGGTTGGGTTACGAGCAGTACTTC,CASSDRQGLGYEQYF
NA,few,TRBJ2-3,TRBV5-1,TGCGCCAGCAGCTCCGGGCTGGGAGCAGGGGCGTTCGCAGATACGCAGTATTTT,CASSSGLGAGAFADTQYF
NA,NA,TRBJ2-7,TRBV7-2,TGTGCCAGCAGCCGCAGGGTGGCGGGCTCCTACGAGCAGTACTTC,CASSRRVAGSYEQYF
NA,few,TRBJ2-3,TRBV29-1,TGCAGCGTTGGAGTCTCAGATACGCAGTATTTT,CSVGVSDTQYF
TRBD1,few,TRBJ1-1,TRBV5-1,TGCGCCAGCAGCTTGGAAGGGGACAGGTTCGCTGAAGCTTTCTTT,CASSLEGDRFAEAFF
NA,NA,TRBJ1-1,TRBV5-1,TGCGCCAGCAGCTTGGTAGGTGGGACGGGGAACACTGAAGCTTTCTTT,CASSLVGGTGNTEAFF
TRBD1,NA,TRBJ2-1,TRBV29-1,TGCAGCGTGTCGGGACAGTTTTACAATGAGCAGTTCTTC,CSVSGQFYNEQFF
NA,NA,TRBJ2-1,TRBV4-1,TGCGCCAGCAGCCATCTAGCCCGGGGCCTGGAGCAGTTCTTC,CASSHLARGLEQFF
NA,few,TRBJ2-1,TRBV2,TGTGCCAGCAGCGAAAGAGGGACCTACAATGAGCAGTTCTTC,CASSERGTYNEQFF
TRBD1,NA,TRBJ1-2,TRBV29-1,TGCAGCGTTGGGGGACAGGCTTTTGGCTACACCTTC,CSVGGQAFGYTF
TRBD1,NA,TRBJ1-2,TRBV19,TGTGCCAGTAGTACGCACCTTGGGACAGGTGCCAACTATGGCTACACCTTC,CASSTHLGTGANYGYTF
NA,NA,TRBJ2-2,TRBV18,TGTGCCAGCTCACCAGGCGTACAGAACACCGGGGAGCTGTTTTTT,CASSPGVQNTGELFF
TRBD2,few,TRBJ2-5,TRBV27,TGTGCCACCCGGACTAGCGAAGAGACCCAGTACTTC,CATRTSEETQYF
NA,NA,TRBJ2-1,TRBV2,TGTGCCAGCAGTGAAGGTTGGCAGGGGGGTGAGCAGTTCTTC,CASSEGWQGGEQFF
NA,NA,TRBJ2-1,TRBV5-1,TGCGCCAGCAGCTTGGATTTGGGGGGTGGCTACAATGAGCAGTTCTTC,CASSLDLGGGYNEQFF
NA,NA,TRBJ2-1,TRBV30,TGTGCCTGGAGGCATCGGGAGCAGTTCTTC,CAWRHREQFF
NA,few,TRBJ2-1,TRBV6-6,TGTGCCAGCACCCCGGAGGGCAATGAGCAGTTCTTC,CASTPEGNEQFF
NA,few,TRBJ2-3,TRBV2,TGTGCCAGCCTCAGGTCAGATACGCAGTATTTT,CASLRSDTQYF
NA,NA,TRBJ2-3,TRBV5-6,TGTGCCAGCAGCTTTGACGTGACGCAGTATTTT,CASSFDVTQYF
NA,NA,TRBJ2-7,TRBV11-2,TGTGCCAGCAGTCCCGGGGGTGAGCAGTACTTC,CASSPGGEQYF
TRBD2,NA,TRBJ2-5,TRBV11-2,TGTGCCAGCAGCCTCGGGGCTAGCGGGAGTAGAGAGACCCAGTACTTC,CASSLGASGSRETQYF
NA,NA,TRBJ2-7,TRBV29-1,TGCAGCGCTACAGGTGCGTCTTCCTACGAGCAGTACTTC,CSATGASSYEQYF
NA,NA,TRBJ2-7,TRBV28,TGTGCCAGCAGTTTCCCAGGTTCCCTTTTCCACGAGCAGTACTTC,CASSFPGSLFHEQYF
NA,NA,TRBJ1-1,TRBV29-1,TGCAGCGCGTGTGGGGTAGGAGCTTTCTTT,CSACGVGAFF
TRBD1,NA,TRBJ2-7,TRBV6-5,TGTGCCAGCAGCTATCGACAGGGTAGTAGGTACGAGCAGTACTTC,CASSYRQGSRYEQYF
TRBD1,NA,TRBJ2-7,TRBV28,TGTGCCAGCATCCCGGGACAGGACTCAGGCCGCCCCTACGAGCAGTACTTC,CASIPGQDSGRPYEQYF
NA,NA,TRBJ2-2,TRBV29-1,TGCAGCGTCGGTGGATTGCCCGGCACCGGGGAGCTGTTTTTT,CSVGGLPGTGELFF
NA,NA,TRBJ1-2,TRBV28,TGTGCCGCCAGGGAAGTTCGCTACACCTTC,CAAREVRYTF
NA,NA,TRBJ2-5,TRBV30,TGTGCCTGGAGTTCGCGAGAGACCCAGTACTTC,CAWSSRETQYF
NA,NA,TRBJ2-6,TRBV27,TGTGCCAGCAGTAAATACGTATCTGGGGCCAACGTCCTGACTTTC,CASSKYVSGANVLTF
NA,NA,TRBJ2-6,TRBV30,TGTGCCTCACTCCGGGACCGTCGAACCTCTGGGGCCAACGTCCTGACTTTC,CASLRDRRTSGANVLTF
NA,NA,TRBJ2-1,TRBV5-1,TGCGCCAGCAGCCAAATTGCCGGGACACTACTCCACAATGAGCAGTTCTTC,CASSQIAGTLLHNEQFF
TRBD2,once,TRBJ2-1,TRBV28,TGTGCCAGCAGTTTAGCGGGAGCGGGCACACACAATGAGCAGTTCTTC,CASSLAGAGTHNEQFF
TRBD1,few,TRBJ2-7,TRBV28,TGTGCCAGCAGTGCTGGGACAGGGAGTAAGCAGTACTTC,CASSAGTGSKQYF
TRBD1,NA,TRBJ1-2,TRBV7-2,TGTGCCAGCAGCTTTGGACAGGGGAAGGACTATGGCTACACCTTC,CASSFGQGKDYGYTF
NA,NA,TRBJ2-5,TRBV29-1,TGCAGCGTTGACCGGTCAAAAGAGACCCAGTACTTC,CSVDRSKETQYF